Detailed here is one TCR beta chain. The assay was immunoSEQ multiplex PCR, and TCRdb's table has in-frame clones only and misses some. The sample holds 250,000 to 300,000 clones, about 90% seen once. This entry is derived from a study of Ad26.COV2.S vaccination and SARS-CoV-2 variants. Treatment reported: 19 received Ad26.COV2.S at low or high dose, single or two shots; about 5 received placebo; per-sample allocation not given. The investigators took samples on day 63 after the first vaccine or placebo injection. The TCR was taken from a person aged 18-60 years who received the Ad26.COV2.S COVID-19 vaccine or a placebo. The source material was peripheral blood, sampled in a trial of Ad26.COV2.S vaccine versus placebo.

The CDR3: CASGEGNEQFF. The DNA for the CDR3 is TGTGCCAGCGGAGAGGGAAATGAGCAGTTCTTC. The rearrangement links TRBV27 to TRBJ2-1; D is perhaps TRBD2 (5 bases). Germline CDR1 MNHEY, CDR2 SMNVEV (reference sequence). V lost 8 bases to trimming and J lost 7 bases, with 9 bases between them. The CDR3 has 11 amino acids.